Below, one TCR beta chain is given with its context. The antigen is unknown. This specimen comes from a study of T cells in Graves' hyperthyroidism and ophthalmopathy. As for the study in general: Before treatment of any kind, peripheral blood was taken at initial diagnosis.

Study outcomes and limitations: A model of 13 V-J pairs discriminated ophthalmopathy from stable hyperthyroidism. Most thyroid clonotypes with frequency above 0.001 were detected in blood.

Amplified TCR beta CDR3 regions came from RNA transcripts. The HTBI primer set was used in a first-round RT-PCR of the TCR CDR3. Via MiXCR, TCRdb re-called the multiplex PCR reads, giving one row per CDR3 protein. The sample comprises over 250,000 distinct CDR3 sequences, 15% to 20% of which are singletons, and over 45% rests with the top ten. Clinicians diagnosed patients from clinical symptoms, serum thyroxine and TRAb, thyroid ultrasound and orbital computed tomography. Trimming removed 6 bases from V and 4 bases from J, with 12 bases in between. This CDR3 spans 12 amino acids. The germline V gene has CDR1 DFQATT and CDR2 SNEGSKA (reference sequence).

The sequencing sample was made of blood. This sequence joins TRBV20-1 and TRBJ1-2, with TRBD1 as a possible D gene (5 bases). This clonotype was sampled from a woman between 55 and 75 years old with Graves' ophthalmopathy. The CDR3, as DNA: TGCAGTGCGGGGGACTGGCTCTATGGCTACACCTTC. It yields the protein CSAGDWLYGYTF.